Listed here are 2 T cell receptor beta chains from one sample, sequenced in a study of T-cell reconstitution after alpha-beta-depleted transplantation in children. The authors prepared the TCRbeta library with unique molecular identifiers. TCRdb processed the PCR reads anew with MiXCR; each CDR3 protein has one entry. The sample has about 580,000 distinct CDR3 sequences, 23% seen once; the top ten hold 14%. The source material was PBMCs, mostly from graft donor cells, sampled 360 days after TCRalphabeta/CD19-depleted stem cell transplant. The source of these receptors is a boy younger than two who had a stem cell transplant for acute myeloid leukemia, so the T cells may come from the graft donor.

The genes are TRBV28 and TRBJ2-7; 8 nucleotides match TRBD1. This CDR3 has 14 amino acids. With V trimmed by 7 bases and J by 0 bases, 5 bases remained unmatched. In germline, CDR1 is MDHEN, CDR2 SYDVKM. CDR3 sequence: CASKRTGSSYEQYV. The CDR3, as DNA: TGTGCCAGCAAGAGGACAGGGAGCTCCTACGAGCAGTACGTC.

This clonotype was seen more than once but under ten times. The J gene is TRBJ2-5, the V gene TRBV20-1; 7 bases map to TRBD2. Germline V lookup: CDR1 DFQATT, CDR2 SNEGSKA (reference sequence). This CDR3 contains 14 residues. Trimming cost V 3 bases and J 3 bases; bases outside gene matches: 7. The DNA for the CDR3 is TGCAGTGCTAGCGGGGGGATCCTGAAAGAGACCCAGTACTTC. It yields the protein CSASGGILKETQYF.